This TCR beta chain was recorded in a study of radiation and T cells in renal cell carcinoma. Libraries were prepared by immunoSEQ multiplex PCR; TCRdb keeps only in-frame clonotypes and omits some of them. Among 150,000 to 200,000 clones listed, about 87% were seen once. Study-level results: No pretreatment tumor biopsies were available for baseline clonotypes.

Time point: blood 4 weeks post-SBRT, at nephrectomy. Treatment denoted: 15 Gy SBRT to primary tumor, nephrectomy 4 weeks later. Clear cell pathology was present in this patient's renal cell carcinoma. To note about this clone: Its antigen is undetermined.

From germline, CDR1 is SGHRS and CDR2 YFSETQ. V was trimmed by 4 bases and J by 5 bases, leaving 20 bases between them. The CDR3 covers 16 residues. Material: blood, obtained from a patient whose treatment included radiotherapy and nephrectomy. The sequence came from a woman aged 50 to 65 with renal cell carcinoma. The V call is TRBV5-1, the J call TRBJ2-3, with D perhaps TRBD2 (6 bases). Written as DNA, the CDR3 is TGCGCCAGCAGCCTGGGACTTTTTACTATTGGAGATACGCAGTATTTT. Residues: CASSLGLFTIGDTQYF.